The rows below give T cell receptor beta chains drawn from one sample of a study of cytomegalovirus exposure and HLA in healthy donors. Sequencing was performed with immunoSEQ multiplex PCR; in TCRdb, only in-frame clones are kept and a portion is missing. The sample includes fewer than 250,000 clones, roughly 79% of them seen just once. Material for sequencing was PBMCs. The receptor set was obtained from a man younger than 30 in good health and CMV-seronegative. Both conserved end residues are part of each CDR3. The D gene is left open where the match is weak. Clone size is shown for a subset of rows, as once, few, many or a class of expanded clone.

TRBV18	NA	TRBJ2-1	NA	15	CASSPGHSSYNEQFF	TGTGCCAGCTCACCAGGCCACAGCTCCTACAATGAGCAGTTCTTC
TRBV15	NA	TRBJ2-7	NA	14	CATSREGLTYEQYF	TGTGCCACCAGCAGGGAGGGGCTCACCTACGAGCAGTACTTC
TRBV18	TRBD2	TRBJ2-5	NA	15	CASSPRGRAEETQYF	TGTGCCAGCTCACCACGTGGGAGGGCAGAAGAGACCCAGTACTTC
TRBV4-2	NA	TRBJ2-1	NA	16	CASSQDPADSYNEQFF	TGTGCCAGCAGCCAAGATCCAGCGGACTCCTACAATGAGCAGTTCTTC
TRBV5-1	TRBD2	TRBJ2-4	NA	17	CASSSSGRSLAKNIQYF	TGCGCCAGCAGTTCAAGCGGGAGGTCCCTAGCCAAAAACATTCAGTACTTC
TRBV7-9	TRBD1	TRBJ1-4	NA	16	CASSTGTGGTNEKLFF	TGTGCCAGCAGCACCGGGACAGGGGGAACTAATGAAAAACTGTTTTTT
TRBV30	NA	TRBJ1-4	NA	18	CAWSPGGVSLTTNEKLFF	TGTGCCTGGAGCCCCGGCGGGGTCAGCTTAACAACTAATGAAAAACTGTTTTTT
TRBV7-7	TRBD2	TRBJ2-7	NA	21	CASSLYKPGPRPSGSPYEQYF	TGTGCTAGCAGCTTATATAAGCCGGGGCCCCGTCCTAGCGGAAGTCCCTACGAGCAGTACTTC
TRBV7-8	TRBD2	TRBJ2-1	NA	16	CASSLPTSSSYNEQFF	TGTGCCAGCAGCCTCCCGACTAGCAGCTCCTACAATGAGCAGTTCTTC
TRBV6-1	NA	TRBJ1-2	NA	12	CASCYLNYGYTF	TGTGCCAGCTGCTATCTTAACTATGGCTACACCTTC
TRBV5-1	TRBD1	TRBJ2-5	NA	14	CASSPATGIETQYF	TGCGCCAGCAGCCCGGCGACAGGGATCGAGACCCAGTACTTC
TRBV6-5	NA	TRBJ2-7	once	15	CASSYGAGRAYEQYF	TGTGCCAGCAGTTACGGAGCGGGCCGTGCCTACGAGCAGTACTTC
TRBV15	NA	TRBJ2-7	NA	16	CATSSGPRGSSYEQYF	TGTGCCACCAGCAGCGGTCCCCGTGGGAGCTCCTACGAGCAGTACTTC
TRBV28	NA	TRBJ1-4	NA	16	CASSSPEGTTNEKLFF	TGTGCCAGCAGCTCCCCGGAGGGAACAACTAATGAAAAACTGTTTTTT
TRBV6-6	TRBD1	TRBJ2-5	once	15	CASSYWPGQGETQYF	TGTGCCAGCAGTTACTGGCCGGGACAGGGGGAGACCCAGTACTTC
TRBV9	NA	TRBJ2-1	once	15	CASSIAASSYNEQFF	TGTGCCAGCAGCATAGCGGCTAGCTCCTACAATGAGCAGTTCTTC
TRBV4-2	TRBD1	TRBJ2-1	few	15	CASSQSGGPDAEQFF	TGTGCCAGCAGCCAATCAGGGGGCCCTGACGCTGAGCAGTTCTTC
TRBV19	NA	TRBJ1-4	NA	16	CASSIGLTLGGEKLFF	TGTGCCAGTAGTATTGGCTTGACCCTCGGAGGTGAAAAACTGTTTTTT
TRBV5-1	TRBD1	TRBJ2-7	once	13	CASSNRGLLEQYF	TGCGCCAGCAGCAACAGGGGTCTCCTCGAGCAGTACTTC
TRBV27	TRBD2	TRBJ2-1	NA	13	CASTSLTGREQFF	TGTGCCAGCACTTCCCTAACCGGGAGGGAGCAGTTCTTC
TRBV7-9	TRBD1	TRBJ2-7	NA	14	CASSLVTGVYEQYF	TGTGCCAGCAGCTTAGTGACAGGGGTCTACGAGCAGTACTTC